The 8 T cell receptor beta chains below come from one sample, sequenced in a study of blood T cell repertoires in COVID-19. The method was immunoSEQ multiplex PCR; TCRdb's version includes in-frame clones alone and lacks a portion of them. Of 45,000 to 55,000 clones in the sample, roughly 87% are singletons; the top ten hold roughly 8%. Sequencing was carried out using peripheral blood. The receptors were gathered from a man aged 45 to 65 with active COVID-19.

V and J are TRBV6-5 and TRBJ2-5; 9 bases are shared with TRBD1. The ends lost 11 bases at V and 6 bases at J; junction bases unmatched: 10. CDR1 and CDR2 from the germline V gene are MNHEY and SVGAGI. The CDR3 covers 13 residues. The CDR3 DNA sequence: TGTGCCTCAAAGGGACAGGGCACAAAGACCCAGTACTTC. It translates to CASKGQGTKTQYF.

This chain connects TRBV2 to TRBJ1-6; possibly TRBD1 for D (5 bases). CDR1 and CDR2 from the germline V gene are SNHLY and FYNNEI. V lost 7 bases, J lost 0 bases, and 13 bases lay in between. The CDR3 consists of 16 residues. The CDR3 loop is CASTERGSSYNSPLHF. CDR3 sequence (DNA): TGTGCCAGCACGGAAAGGGGCAGCTCCTATAATTCACCCCTCCACTTT.

This sequence joins TRBV18 and TRBJ2-1, with a tentative D call TRBD2 (5 bases). The ends were cut back, 3 bases at V and 10 bases at J, with 10 bases in the middle. Germline assignment: CDR1 KGHSH and CDR2 LQKENI. This CDR3 is 12 amino acids long. The CDR3 loop reads CASSPLGGEQFF. The CDR3 DNA reads TGTGCCAGCTCACCTTTGGGCGGGGAGCAGTTCTTC.

V usage is TRBV5-1 and J usage is TRBJ2-5, with 9 bases that match TRBD2. Unmatched junction bases numbered 5, after V lost 0 bases and J lost 5 bases. The CDR3 runs to 15 residues. Germline loops: CDR1 SGHRS, CDR2 YFSETQ. CDR3 region: CASSLEAGGSETQYF. The CDR3 coding sequence is TGCGCCAGCAGCTTGGAGGCGGGAGGGTCTGAGACCCAGTACTTC.

V gene TRBV11-2 combines with J gene TRBJ2-7, with D maybe TRBD1 (5 bases). The CDR3 runs 12 residues. The V end lost 5 bases, the J end lost 3 bases, and 8 bases lay between the germline ends. CDR1 and CDR2 from the germline V gene are SGHAT and FQNNGV. CDR3 DNA: TGTGCCAGCAGCACGGACAACTACGAGCAGTACTTC. Translation: CASSTDNYEQYF.

The rearrangement links TRBV29-1 to TRBJ1-5, with D hard to call. This CDR3 has 13 residues. Trimming pared 3 bases from V and 5 bases from J, leaving 11 bases between. Germline loops: CDR1 SQVTM, CDR2 ANQGSEA. The CDR3: CSVETGGHQPQHF. The CDR3 DNA follows: TGCAGCGTTGAGACGGGAGGACATCAGCCCCAGCATTTT. Using reference TRBV29-1 and TRBJ1-5 for the parts outside the CDR3, the full variable domain is SAVISQKPSRDICQRGTSLTIQCQVDSQVTMMFWYRQQPGQSLTLIATANQGSEATYESGFVIDKFPISRPNLTFSTLTVSNMSPEDSSIYLCSVETGGHQPQHFGDGTRLSIL.

The rearrangement uses TRBV6-2 or TRBV6-3 and TRBJ1-4; 8 bases align to TRBD1. Germline values: CDR1 MNHEY, CDR2 SVGEGT. The CDR3 has 14 amino acids. The trim removed 7 bases at V and 5 bases at J, leaving 6 bases unmatched. For the CDR3, the DNA is TGTGCCAGCACCCCACGGACAGGGAATGAAAAACTGTTTTTT. It translates to CASTPRTGNEKLFF.

V and J are TRBV2 and TRBJ2-5; TRBD1 matches 7 bases. The trim removed 6 bases at V and 5 bases at J, leaving 6 bases unmatched. CDR1 and CDR2 from the germline V gene are SNHLY and FYNNEI. The CDR3 is made up of 13 amino acids. The CDR3 loop is CASRRGGGETQYF. The CDR3 nucleotides are TGTGCCAGCAGGAGAGGGGGCGGGGAGACCCAGTACTTC.